One sample yielded the 25 T cell receptor beta chains listed below, sequenced in a study of T cell responses to AZD1222 COVID-19 vaccine. Produced via immunoSEQ multiplex PCR; TCRdb's table is partial and in-frame only. Of about 140,000 clones in the sample, approximately 95% were seen once. The specimen was peripheral blood, collected on day 0 of MenACWY control vaccination. The receptor source for this set is an adult in good health.

This sequence joins TRBV9 and TRBJ1-2, with D perhaps matching TRBD1 (6 bases). V lost 2 bases and J 6 bases, leaving 11 bases between the germline ends. The CDR3 extends over 13 amino acids. The germline gives CDR1 SGDLS, CDR2 YYNGEE. In nucleotides, the CDR3 is TGTGCCAGCAGCGTTGGGGGCGCGGATGGCTACACCTTC. Protein: CASSVGGADGYTF.

The V and J genes are TRBV7-2 and TRBJ1-4; 7 bases are a match to TRBD1. The end of the DNA aligns better with TRBJ2-2, so the J call may be wrong. The CDR3 has 13 residues. CDR1 is SGHTA and CDR2 is FQGNSA in the germline V gene. CDR3 sequence (DNA): TGTGCCAGCAGCCTTCGGACAGGTTTGGAGCTGTTTTTT. This encodes CASSLRTGLELFF.

The chain combines TRBV7-8 with TRBJ1-2, with D possibly being TRBD1 (6 bases). Trimming removed 0 bases at V and 3 bases at J, with 8 bases between. This CDR3 contains 14 residues. Germline-derived CDR1 and CDR2 are SGHVS and FQNEAQ. In DNA, the CDR3 is TGTGCCAGCAGCTTAGCACAGGGTGACTATGGCTACACCTTC. This sequence encodes CASSLAQGDYGYTF.

The chain recombines TRBV30 with TRBJ2-7; 8 bases line up with TRBD1. Germline lookup yields CDR1 GTSNPN and CDR2 SVGIG (reference sequence). Germline trimming cut 0 bases from V and 6 bases from J; bases unmatched to any gene: 7. The CDR3 contains 14 residues. The CDR3 DNA is TGTGCCTGGAGTGTAAATCTACAGGGGGGCGAGCAGTACTTC. Its translation is CAWSVNLQGGEQYF.

The rearrangement uses TRBV6-2 or TRBV6-3 and TRBJ1-5; possible D gene TRBD1, 5 bases. The CDR3 runs 17 residues. The ends were cut back, 5 bases at V and 3 bases at J, with 20 bases in the middle. The germline V gene encodes CDR1 MNHEY and CDR2 SVGEGT. Written as DNA, the CDR3 is TGTGCCAGCAGTCCCTTTGTGGAGGGGAGGAACAATCAGCCCCAGCATTTT. As protein: CASSPFVEGRNNQPQHF.

This rearrangement joins TRBV12-5 to TRBJ1-1; D remains unclear. The V end was cut by 6 bases, the J end by 0 bases, with 8 bases between. Germline-derived CDR1 and CDR2 are LGHNT and FRNRAP. The CDR3 extends over 13 amino acids. CDR3 sequence reads: CASGPGMNTEAFF. CDR3 sequence (DNA): TGTGCTAGTGGCCCCGGAATGAACACTGAAGCTTTCTTT.

CDR3 amino acids: CASSLGQASTDTQYF. In nucleotides, the CDR3 is TGCGCCAGCAGCTTGGGTCAGGCGAGCACAGATACGCAGTATTTT. This chain joins TRBV5-1 and TRBJ2-3; D is ambiguous. V was pared by 0 bases and J by 0 bases, with 8 bases between. Per the germline V gene, CDR1 is SGHRS and CDR2 is YFSETQ. The length of the CDR3 is 15 residues.

The gene calls are TRBV11-2 and TRBJ1-1; D remains unclear. Trimming shortened V by 0 bases and J by 5 bases, and 10 bases separated the two germline ends. Germline values: CDR1 SGHAT, CDR2 FQNNGV. CDR3 length equals 14 residues. The CDR3 sequence is CASSLEGERTEAFF. CDR3 DNA sequence: TGTGCCAGCAGCTTAGAAGGAGAGAGGACTGAAGCTTTCTTT. Full variable domain (missing parts from reference TRBV11-2 and TRBJ1-1): EAGVAQSPRYKIIEKRQSVAFWCNPISGHATLYWYQQILGQGPKLLIQFQNNGVVDDSQLPKDRFSAERLKGVDSTLKIQPAKLEDSAVYLCASSLEGERTEAFFGQGTRLTVV.

The chain recombines TRBV19 with TRBJ2-7; D is possibly TRBD2 (5 bases). Germline V gene data show CDR1 as LNHDA and CDR2 as SQIVND (reference sequence). The V and J ends lost 3 bases and 3 bases respectively, with 12 bases between them. The CDR3 is 14 amino acids. CDR3 in amino acids: CASSIATEGYEQYF. CDR3 bases: TGTGCCAGTAGTATCGCAACTGAGGGCTACGAGCAGTACTTC.

The rearrangement uses TRBV5-1 and TRBJ1-2, with a possible D match to TRBD1 (5 bases). The length of the CDR3 is 14 residues. Germline V gives CDR1 SGHRS, CDR2 YFSETQ. V was pared by 3 bases and J by 4 bases, with 13 bases between. This CDR3 is CASSSRGDGYGYTF. The CDR3 nucleotides read TGCGCCAGCAGCTCCAGAGGGGATGGCTATGGCTACACCTTC.

The CDR3 sequence: CASSQVGGRGAAFF. The CDR3 nucleotides are TGTGCCAGCAGCCAAGTAGGCGGCAGGGGAGCTGCTTTCTTT. J is TRBJ1-1 and V is TRBV3-1 (or the pseudogene TRBV3-2); D perhaps matches TRBD1 (6 bases). Per the germline V gene, CDR1 is LGHDT and CDR2 is YNNKEL (reference sequence). The CDR3 runs to 14 residues. V was shortened by 1 base and J by 11 bases, with 17 bases between the two germline ends.

The gene calls are TRBV6-5 and TRBJ1-3; D is undetermined. The CDR3 totals 16 residues. Trimming pared 1 base from V and 2 bases from J, leaving 12 bases between. CDR1 and CDR2 (germline): MNHEY, SVGAGI. This CDR3 reads CASSYLTAGTGNTIYF. DNA for the CDR3: TGTGCCAGCAGTTACTTAACAGCTGGGACTGGAAACACCATATATTTT.

The V and J genes are TRBV5-4 and TRBJ2-3; D not resolved. CDR1 is SGHNT, CDR2 YYREEE, per germline (reference sequence). The CDR3 totals 13 residues. Trimming shortened V by 4 bases and J by 6 bases, and 12 bases separated the two germline ends. The CDR3 DNA is TGTGCCAGCAGCCCCCGGACGGAGGATACGCAGTATTTT. It encodes CASSPRTEDTQYF.

This rearrangement joins TRBV2 to TRBJ2-3; 9 bases align to TRBD2. Trimming at V came to 6 bases and at J to 0 bases, leaving 10 bases not matched to a gene. Germline CDR1 reads SNHLY; CDR2 reads FYNNEI. The CDR3 sequence is 17 residues long. CDR3 amino acids: CASRAELAGISTDTQYF. CDR3 DNA: TGTGCCAGCAGGGCCGAACTAGCGGGCATCAGCACAGATACGCAGTATTTT.

The chain couples TRBV12-5 to TRBJ1-1; D unclear. The germline V gene encodes CDR1 LGHNT and CDR2 FRNRAP. This CDR3 contains 13 residues. Trimming removed 1 base at V and 3 bases at J, with 6 bases between. The CDR3 nucleotides read TGTGCTAGTGGTTTGGGGCCCTACACTGAAGCTTTCTTT. Translating it yields CASGLGPYTEAFF.

This sequence joins TRBV27 and TRBJ1-1; unclear D gene. There are 14 residues in the CDR3. V lost 6 bases and J 4 bases, leaving 15 bases between the germline ends. The germline gives CDR1 MNHEY, CDR2 SMNVEV (reference sequence). This CDR3 reads CASSPHPGPTEAFF. The CDR3 coding sequence is TGTGCCAGCAGCCCACATCCCGGCCCCACTGAAGCTTTCTTT.

This chain uses TRBV9 with TRBJ2-6; possible D gene TRBD2, 5 bases. Trimming cost V 0 bases and J 0 bases, with 7 bases left between them. CDR1 and CDR2 (germline): SGDLS, YYNGEE. The CDR3 is made up of 16 amino acids. CDR3 DNA: TGTGCCAGCAGCGTAGGACTAAGCTCTGGGGCCAACGTCCTGACTTTC. Its protein product is CASSVGLSSGANVLTF.

The chain recombines TRBV5-6 with TRBJ1-6; TRBD1 matches 7 bases. V was pared by 4 bases and J by 8 bases, with 6 bases of the junction left unmatched. Germline V CDR1 and CDR2: SGHDT, YYEEEE. CDR3 length: 14 residues. The CDR3 is CASSPGTVHSPLHF. The CDR3 DNA reads as TGTGCCAGCAGCCCCGGGACAGTGCATTCACCCCTCCACTTT.

The CDR3 DNA follows: TGTGCCAGCAGTTACTCGGGCGCCTACGAGCAGTACTTC. This codes for CASSYSGAYEQYF. The chain uses TRBV6-5 and TRBJ2-7; D uncertain. The CDR3 spans 13 residues. Germline-derived CDR1 and CDR2 are MNHEY and SVGAGI. The V and J ends lost 0 bases and 2 bases respectively, with 5 bases between them.

A single count supports this clone. The chain carries TRBV6-5 and TRBJ1-6; the D gene is possibly TRBD1 (6 bases). Germline V gene data show CDR1 as MNHEY and CDR2 as SVGAGI. This CDR3 has 13 residues. V gave up 8 bases and J gave up 5 bases, with 10 bases separating them. The CDR3 region is CASGRGNNSPLHF. DNA of the CDR3: TGTGCCAGCGGCAGGGGAAATAATTCACCCCTCCACTTT.

The rearrangement links TRBV5-1 to TRBJ1-1; 7 bases fit TRBD1. V lost 0 bases, J lost 5 bases, and 7 bases stayed unmatched. Germline V gene sequence: CDR1 SGHRS, CDR2 YFSETQ. The CDR3 extends over 15 amino acids. The CDR3 DNA is TGCGCCAGCAGCTTGGGATTAGACAGGGATACTGAAGCTTTCTTT. This sequence encodes CASSLGLDRDTEAFF.

The V and J genes are TRBV12-3 or TRBV12-4 and TRBJ2-7, with D possibly matching TRBD1 (5 bases). The CDR3 sequence is 13 residues long. The V gene lost 3 bases and the J gene lost 2 bases, with 8 bases spanning the gap. The CDR3 nucleotides are TGTGCCAGCAGTTTTACAGGAACCTACGAGCAGTACTTC. Protein: CASSFTGTYEQYF.

The rearrangement links TRBV7-3 to TRBJ2-3; D is possibly TRBD1 (5 bases). Germline V CDR1 and CDR2: SGHTA, FQGTGA. There are 13 residues in the CDR3. Trimming took 2 bases from V and 14 from J, leaving 17 bases between them. DNA of the CDR3: TGTGCCAGCAGCTTAGATAGGGGTACCTTGCCGTATTTT. It yields the protein CASSLDRGTLPYF.

The chain links TRBV11-2 to TRBJ2-3, with D tentatively TRBD1 (6 bases). The CDR3 has 15 amino acids. From germline, CDR1 is SGHAT and CDR2 FQNNGV. Trimming shortened V by 5 bases and J by 2 bases, and 14 bases separated the two germline ends. CDR3 loop: CASSKITGFTDTQYF. The CDR3 region has the DNA TGTGCCAGCAGCAAAATCACAGGGTTCACAGATACGCAGTATTTT.

The rearrangement links TRBV18 to TRBJ2-1, with a weak D call TRBD2 (5 bases). CDR1 KGHSH and CDR2 LQKENI come from the germline V gene. V lost 6 bases and J 5 bases, leaving 11 bases between the germline ends. This CDR3 comprises 13 residues. The CDR3 nucleotides read TGTGCCAGCTCGTACGGGAACGACAATGAGCAGTTCTTC. Protein: CASSYGNDNEQFF.